These 32 T cell receptor beta chains came from one sample sequenced in a study of blood T cell repertoires in COVID-19 (TCRdb year 2020). Library method: the immunoSEQ multiplex PCR assay. TCRdb holds this immuneACCESS table with in-frame rearrangements only. Some clones are missing; in checked studies, unresolved V genes explain under half, and the rest has no known cause. The sample data list 270,000 or so clones, and 86% of these were observed just once. Clones ranked in the top ten supply roughly 2.6% of the sample. Sequenced input: PBMCs or T cells enriched from blood (not recorded which). The receptors stem from a woman under 30 who had recovered from COVID-19.

The V gene is TRBV12-3 or TRBV12-4, the J gene TRBJ1-2, with D tentatively TRBD1 (5 bases). The CDR3 length is 13 residues. V was cut by 3 bases and J by 2 bases, with 7 bases left in between. CDR3 protein: CASSFQGNYGYTF. In DNA, the CDR3 is TGTGCCAGCAGTTTTCAGGGCAACTATGGCTACACCTTC.

This chain connects TRBV27 to TRBJ1-2; tentative D call: TRBD1 (5 bases). V gave up 2 bases and J gave up 4 bases, with 17 bases separating them. Per germline, CDR1 MNHEY and CDR2 SMNVEV (reference sequence). The CDR3 runs to 16 residues. In DNA form, the CDR3 reads TGTGCCAGCAGTTTACGGGGACTGGACGGGTTCTATGGCTACACCTTC. This codes for CASSLRGLDGFYGYTF.

The chain couples TRBV30 to TRBJ2-5; the match to TRBD1 covers 9 bases. Germline V lookup: CDR1 GTSNPN, CDR2 SVGIG (reference sequence). Unmatched junction bases numbered 5, after V lost 2 bases and J lost 1 base. The CDR3 length is 15 residues. The CDR3 spells CAWSPPQGAQETQYF. The CDR3 coding sequence is TGTGCCTGGAGTCCTCCACAGGGGGCCCAAGAGACCCAGTACTTC.

The V and J genes are TRBV12-3 or TRBV12-4 and TRBJ2-7, with unresolved D. The CDR3 is 12 amino acids. V dropped 4 bases and J dropped 9 bases, with 13 bases sitting between them. Here the CDR3 reads CASSSAPTPQYF. As DNA, the CDR3 is TGTGCCAGCAGTTCAGCCCCCACTCCGCAGTACTTC.

The chain carries TRBV4-3 and TRBJ2-2; D might be TRBD2 (7 bases). CDR1 is LGHNA, CDR2 YSLEER, per germline. The V end lost 0 bases, the J end lost 10 bases, and 12 bases lay between the germline ends. This CDR3 region has 14 residues. The CDR3 DNA is TGCGCCAGCAGCCAAGACAGCGCGGGGGCGGAGCTGTTTTTT. Its translation is CASSQDSAGAELFF.

The V call is TRBV6-5, the J call TRBJ2-1; D may be TRBD2 (6 bases). The CDR3 contains 15 residues. Germline-derived CDR1 and CDR2 are MNHEY and SVGAGI. The V gene lost 6 bases and the J gene lost 0 bases, with 12 bases spanning the gap. The CDR3 sequence is CASRRYGSSYNEQFF. The CDR3 nucleotides are TGTGCCAGCAGGAGGTACGGGAGCTCCTACAATGAGCAGTTCTTC.

CDR3 coding DNA: TGTGCCAGCAGCTTGAGGGAACAGCCAAGCTCCTACGAGCAGTACTTC. Translated, it gives CASSLREQPSSYEQYF. The chain combines TRBV7-9 with TRBJ2-7, with D possibly matching TRBD2 (5 bases). V was trimmed by 3 bases and J by 0 bases, leaving 15 bases between them. CDR3 length equals 16 residues. Germline CDR1 is SEHNR and CDR2 is FQNEAQ (reference sequence).

The chain combines TRBV7-3 with TRBJ2-7; 10 nucleotides align to TRBD1. V dropped 3 bases and J dropped 2; count of bases not matched to a gene: 4. This CDR3 is 15 amino acids long. The germline V gene has CDR1 SGHTA and CDR2 FQGTGA. The CDR3 DNA reads TGTGCCAGCAGCTTCGGACAGGGGGGTACCTACGAGCAGTACTTC. It encodes CASSFGQGGTYEQYF.

As DNA, the CDR3 is TGTGCCAGCAGTGACAGGGCATGGTTCAATGAGCAGTTCTTC. As protein: CASSDRAWFNEQFF. The J gene is TRBJ2-1, the V gene TRBV6-1; D is perhaps TRBD1 (5 bases). This CDR3 is 14 amino acids long. The germline gives CDR1 MNHNS, CDR2 SASEGT. Trimming pared 3 bases from V and 6 bases from J, leaving 12 bases between.

The chain combines TRBV7-3 with TRBJ2-1, with TRBD2 matching 13 bases. Germline-derived CDR1 and CDR2 are SGHTA and FQGTGA. The CDR3 runs 19 residues. Unmatched junction bases numbered 14, after V lost 5 bases and J lost 4 bases. For the CDR3, the DNA is TGTGCCAGCAGCCCCCAGGGACTAGCGGGACCGGGATTGTACAATGAGCAGTTCTTC. Its protein product is CASSPQGLAGPGLYNEQFF.

This chain joins TRBV27 and TRBJ1-2; D is possibly TRBD1 (6 bases). The CDR3 length is 15 residues. Germline V gene sequence: CDR1 MNHEY, CDR2 SMNVEV (reference sequence). The germline V and J ends were trimmed by 5 bases and 12 bases, with 25 bases remaining between them. CDR3 sequence reads: CASSPGRGFYGYDTF. The CDR3 DNA reads as TGTGCCAGCAGTCCCGGAAGGGGGTTCTATGGCTACGACACCTTC.

This clone was seen just once. The V and J genes are TRBV30 and TRBJ1-6, with D unresolved. Germline loops: CDR1 GTSNPN, CDR2 SVGIG (reference sequence). This CDR3 spans 15 amino acids. V was shortened by 2 bases and J by 0 bases, with 8 bases between the two germline ends. CDR3 loop: CAWSYLSSYNSPLHF. Written as DNA, the CDR3 is TGTGCCTGGAGTTACTTAAGCTCCTATAATTCACCCCTCCACTTT.

CDR3 in amino acids: CASSTRQGRRTGELFF. In DNA, the CDR3 is TGTGCCAGCAGCACAAGACAGGGGCGGAGGACCGGGGAGCTGTTTTTT. The chain recombines TRBV11-3 with TRBJ2-2, with 8 bases aligning to TRBD1. CDR1 is SGHNT and CDR2 is YENEEA in the germline V gene. There are 16 residues in the CDR3. Germline trimming cut 5 bases from V and 5 bases from J; bases unmatched to any gene: 10.

In regard to this clone: Additional DNA sequences in this sample encode the identical CDR3. This chain connects TRBV27 to TRBJ1-5; D is perhaps TRBD1 (5 bases). V was cut by 3 bases and J by 7 bases, with 13 bases left in between. The CDR3 extends over 14 amino acids. In germline, CDR1 is MNHEY, CDR2 SMNVEV (reference sequence). CDR3 sequence (DNA): TGTGCCAGCAGTTTCGGGGGAAGTGGCCAGCCCCAGCATTTT. This translates into CASSFGGSGQPQHF.

The V call is TRBV2, the J call TRBJ1-2; 7 bases map to TRBD1. The length of the CDR3 is 13 residues. J gave up 8 bases and V 6 bases, and 9 bases lay outside the gene matches. Germline lookup yields CDR1 SNHLY and CDR2 FYNNEI. The CDR3 DNA follows: TGTGCCAGCAGATACCAGGGGGAAGGGGGCTACACCTTC. Its protein product is CASRYQGEGGYTF. Full variable domain (outside the CDR3, taken from reference TRBV2 and TRBJ1-2): EPEVTQTPSHQVTQMGQEVILRCVPISNHLYFYWYRQILGQKVEFLVSFYNNEISEKSEIFDDQFSVERPDGSNFTLKIRSTKLEDSAMYFCASRYQGEGGYTFGSGTRLTVV.

This sequence joins TRBV7-2 and TRBJ1-4; 7 bases line up with TRBD1. Germline V lookup: CDR1 SGHTA, CDR2 FQGNSA. This CDR3 spans 13 amino acids. V lost 4 bases, J lost 9 bases, and 5 bases stayed unmatched. The CDR3 loop reads CASSYQGQQKLFF. The CDR3 DNA sequence: TGTGCCAGCAGCTACCAGGGACAGCAAAAACTGTTTTTT.

This rearrangement joins TRBV7-8 to TRBJ1-5; 8 bases align to TRBD1. Per germline, CDR1 SGHVS and CDR2 FQNEAQ. The CDR3 covers 15 residues. The ends lost 5 bases at V and 0 bases at J; junction bases unmatched: 3. CDR3 residues: CASSMDRVSNQPQHF. Written as DNA, the CDR3 is TGTGCCAGCAGCATGGACAGGGTTAGCAATCAGCCCCAGCATTTT.

The rearrangement links TRBV2 to TRBJ1-1, with 7 bases lining up with TRBD1. Per the germline V gene, CDR1 is SNHLY and CDR2 is FYNNEI. J was trimmed by 11 bases and V by 6 bases; bases with no gene match: 9. The CDR3 is 12 residues long. The CDR3 loop reads CASRGDSVRAFF. The CDR3 DNA reads TGTGCCAGCAGGGGGGACAGCGTTCGGGCTTTCTTT.

V and J are TRBV9 and TRBJ1-3; 7 positions match TRBD1. J gave up 0 bases and V 4 bases, and 10 bases lay outside the gene matches. This CDR3 comprises 17 residues. Germline CDR1 and CDR2: SGDLS and YYNGEE. CDR3 in amino acids: CASSPNTGVLSGNTIYF. The CDR3 DNA reads as TGTGCCAGCAGCCCTAATACAGGGGTTCTCTCTGGAAACACCATATATTTT. Complete variable domain (other parts from reference TRBV9 and TRBJ1-3): DSGVTQTPKHLITATGQRVTLRCSPRSGDLSVYWYQQSLDQGLQFLIQYYNGEERAKGNILERFSAQQFPDLHSELNLSSLELGDSALYFCASSPNTGVLSGNTIYFGEGSWLTVV.

The chain carries TRBV5-1 and TRBJ2-3; perhaps TRBD2 as D (6 bases). This CDR3 region has 19 residues. Germline-derived CDR1 and CDR2 are SGHRS and YFSETQ. Trimming removed 1 base at V and 3 bases at J, with 24 bases between. DNA of the CDR3: TGCGCCAGCAGCTTGTGGACCCCCTTTCGGGAGACGAAGACAGATACGCAGTATTTT. Translated, it gives CASSLWTPFRETKTDTQYF.

The genes are TRBV15 and TRBJ1-1; no clear D. Trimming pared 5 bases from V and 3 bases from J, leaving 13 bases between. The CDR3 is 14 amino acids. In germline, CDR1 is LNHNV, CDR2 YYDKDF (reference sequence). In DNA, the CDR3 is TGTGCCACCAGCCTATATTCCGGGTACACTGAAGCTTTCTTT. It yields the protein CATSLYSGYTEAFF.

The rearrangement links TRBV7-9 to TRBJ2-1; weak D call: TRBD2 (7 bases). CDR3 length: 17 amino acids. Germline CDR1 is SEHNR and CDR2 is FQNEAQ (reference sequence). The V gene lost 3 bases and the J gene lost 7 bases, with 22 bases spanning the gap. DNA of the CDR3: TGTGCCAGCAGCTTCCCGGGGGGCCCCGAAAGCCTGAATGAGCAGTTCTTC. It translates to CASSFPGGPESLNEQFF.

The CDR3 loop reads CASSLGAGGTDTQYF. The DNA of the CDR3 is TGTGCCAGCAGCTTGGGGGCGGGAGGCACAGATACGCAGTATTTT. This chain connects TRBV5-4 to TRBJ2-3; 7 nucleotides line up with TRBD2. Germline CDR1 and CDR2: SGHNT and YYREEE (reference sequence). CDR3 length: 15 residues. With V trimmed by 0 bases and J by 1 base, 2 bases remained unmatched. The variable domain in full, with the rest retrieved from reference TRBV5-4 and TRBJ2-3, is ETGVTQSPTHLIKTRGQQVTLRCSSQSGHNTVSWYQQALGQGPQFIFQYYREEENGRGNFPPRFSGLQFPNYSSELNVNALELDDSALYLCASSLGAGGTDTQYFGPGTRLTVL.

V is TRBV10-3 and J is TRBJ1-6; no reliable D call. Trimming removed 7 bases from V and 6 bases from J, with 10 bases in between. This CDR3 region has 13 residues. CDR1 is ENHRY and CDR2 is SYGVKD in the germline V gene. The CDR3 nucleotides read TGTGCCATCAAAGCAGCGTTTAATTCACCCCTCCACTTT. Encoded protein: CAIKAAFNSPLHF.

This sequence joins TRBV4-1 and TRBJ2-1; 9 nucleotides agree with TRBD2. Germline V gene lookup returns CDR1 MGHRA and CDR2 YSYEKL. V shed 1 base, J shed 9 bases, and the junction held 10 bases outside the gene matches. This CDR3 comprises 16 residues. The CDR3 nucleotides read TGCGCCAGCAGCCAAGGTCTCGGCGGGGGGGCAGGTGAGCAGTTCTTC. This gives the protein CASSQGLGGGAGEQFF.

J is TRBJ1-2 and V is TRBV3-1 (or the pseudogene TRBV3-2); 7 nucleotides agree with TRBD1. The V gene end was trimmed by 1 base and the J gene end by 7 bases; junction bases not matched to a gene: 6. The CDR3 consists of 14 residues. Germline CDR1 is LGHDT and CDR2 is YNNKEL (reference sequence). CDR3 sequence reads: CASSQASNRGGYTF. The CDR3 nucleotides read TGTGCCAGCAGCCAAGCGAGTAACAGGGGTGGCTACACCTTC.

V usage is TRBV6-2 or TRBV6-3 and J usage is TRBJ1-1, with D possibly being TRBD1 (5 bases). Germline V gene sequence: CDR1 MNHEY, CDR2 SVGEGT. The CDR3 is made up of 13 amino acids. Trimming took 5 bases from V and 1 from J, leaving 8 bases between them. The CDR3 DNA is TGTGCCAGCAGTCCCCAGGGGAACACTGAAGCTTTCTTT. Its protein is CASSPQGNTEAFF.

This rearrangement joins TRBV13 to TRBJ2-3; 7 bases align to TRBD2. This CDR3 is 15 amino acids long. J was trimmed by 3 bases and V by 5 bases; bases with no gene match: 8. The germline V gene encodes CDR1 PRHDT and CDR2 FYEKMQ (reference sequence). DNA for the CDR3: TGTGCCAGCAGCCCTCGTGGGAGGGGAACAGATACGCAGTATTTT. Amino acids: CASSPRGRGTDTQYF.

J is TRBJ2-7 and V is TRBV29-1; TRBD2 is a possible D gene (5 bases). The germline V gene has CDR1 SQVTM and CDR2 ANQGSEA. This CDR3 region has 13 residues. Trimming left V 5 bases short and J 3 bases short, with 14 bases between. The DNA of the CDR3 is TGCAGCGTTTCTCCGGGAAGGATCTACGAGCAGTACTTC. This encodes CSVSPGRIYEQYF.

This clone was seen a few times. The chain employs TRBV7-3 and TRBJ2-1, with 7 bases fitting TRBD1. J lost 9 bases, V lost 4 bases, and 6 bases had no gene match. Germline V gives CDR1 SGHTA, CDR2 FQGTGA. The CDR3 has 13 amino acids. In nucleotides, the CDR3 is TGTGCCAGCAGCTCGAACAGGGGTGGTGAGCAGTTCTTC. Residues: CASSSNRGGEQFF.

This clone was recorded only once. This chain connects TRBV15 to TRBJ1-1, with D uncertain. The V gene lost 0 bases and the J gene lost 2 bases, with 13 bases spanning the gap. The germline CDR1 and CDR2 sequences are LNHNV and YYDKDF (reference sequence). The CDR3 is made up of 16 amino acids. CDR3: CATSRDVGVGNTEAFF. CDR3 DNA sequence: TGTGCCACCAGCAGAGATGTGGGCGTCGGAAACACTGAAGCTTTCTTT.

The chain uses TRBV11-2 and TRBJ1-2, with D perhaps matching TRBD1 (5 bases). The CDR3 extends over 15 amino acids. V lost 4 bases to trimming and J lost 4 bases, with 16 bases between them. CDR1 SGHAT and CDR2 FQNNGV come from the germline V gene. The CDR3 sequence is CASSSPVSGVYGYTF. Here the CDR3 DNA reads TGTGCCAGCAGCTCCCCAGTTTCGGGGGTCTATGGCTACACCTTC.